Each of the 15 T cell receptor beta chains below was sequenced from the same sample in a study of CD8+CD57+ T cells in acquired aplastic anemia. TCR beta VDJ and CDR3 were profiled, and genomic DNA was the template. TCRdb re-derived calls from the reads in MiXCR, one entry per CDR3 protein. The profile shows about 420,000 distinct CDR3 sequences, approximately 70% of them singletons. The sequencing input was sorted CD4+, CD8+, or CD8+CD57+ T cells (not recorded which) from PBMCs. Source of these receptors: a human donor in good health, serving as a control.

The chain joins TRBV19 to TRBJ1-5; the match to TRBD1 covers 7 bases. Trimming at V came to 5 bases and at J to 5 bases, leaving 3 bases not matched to a gene. Looked up from germline, CDR1 is LNHDA and CDR2 is SQIVND (reference sequence). The CDR3 extends over 13 amino acids. The CDR3 spells CASSGRGDQPQHF. Here the CDR3 DNA reads TGTGCCAGTAGTGGCAGGGGGGATCAGCCCCAGCATTTT.

The gene calls are TRBV7-8 and TRBJ1-6, with D tentatively TRBD1 (5 bases). The germline V gene has CDR1 SGHVS and CDR2 FQNEAQ. The length of the CDR3 is 15 residues. V lost 5 bases and J 19 bases, leaving 27 bases between the germline ends. DNA for the CDR3: TGTGCCAGCAGCGGAATCCGAGCCAGCGGGACCTACAATCACTTT. It translates to CASSGIRASGTYNHF.

This clonotype was counted between two and nine times. V usage is TRBV6-1 and J usage is TRBJ2-2; 10 bases match TRBD2. Trimming at V came to 6 bases and at J to 1 base, leaving 5 bases not matched to a gene. This CDR3 contains 16 residues. CDR1 and CDR2 from the germline V gene are MNHNS and SASEGT. The DNA for the CDR3 is TGTGCCAGCAGGCTAGCGGGGGCTCTGAACACCGGGGAGCTGTTTTTT. Translation: CASRLAGALNTGELFF.

Worth noting for this clonotype: The junction shows a germline mismatch at one end, possibly a read error. The chain has TRBV7-3 and TRBJ2-7, with a tentative D call TRBD1 (5 bases). Germline V gene data show CDR1 as SGHTA and CDR2 as FQGTGA. This CDR3 spans 13 amino acids. The DNA of the CDR3 is TGTGCCAGCAGCAGCCAGGGCATTTACGAGCCGTACTTC. Amino acids: CASSSQGIYEPYF.

J is TRBJ1-5 and V is TRBV7-8; 8 nucleotides agree with TRBD1. With 5 bases clipped from V and 5 bases from J, the junction kept 2 bases outside the gene matches. From germline, CDR1 is SGHVS and CDR2 FQNEAQ. This CDR3 is 13 amino acids long. In DNA, the CDR3 is TGTGCCAGCAGCACACAGGGGGATCAGCCCCAGCATTTT. This encodes CASSTQGDQPQHF.

As to this clonotype: The junction departs from the called germline gene at one end, perhaps through a read error. This rearrangement joins TRBV9 to TRBJ2-7; D is possibly TRBD2 (5 bases). CDR3 size: 12 residues. Germline CDR1 is SGDLS and CDR2 is YYNGEE. The CDR3 sequence is CASSAESYAGEF. CDR3 bases: TGTGCCAGCAGCGCGGAGTCCTACGCCGGGGAGTTC.

In regard to this clonotype: The junction departs from the called germline gene at one end, perhaps through a read error. V and J are TRBV15 and TRBJ2-3; 7 nucleotides line up with TRBD2. Germline loops: CDR1 LNHNV, CDR2 YYDKDF (reference sequence). This CDR3 has 15 residues. In DNA, the CDR3 is TGTGCCACCAGTTTTTTGGCGGGGGATGGCTATACCTTCTGTTTT. Translating gives CATSFLAGDGYTFCF.

The chain joins TRBV20-1 to TRBJ2-1; D could derive from TRBD1 or TRBD2 (5 bases each). CDR3 length: 13 amino acids. Trimming removed 8 bases from V and 10 bases from J, with 21 bases in between. The germline CDR1 and CDR2 sequences are DFQATT and SNEGSKA (reference sequence). The CDR3 reads CSLPGLGSVEQFF. The CDR3 DNA follows: TGCAGTTTGCCGGGGCTAGGGTCGGTCGAGCAGTTCTTC.

Worth noting for this clonotype: Because the CDR3 is missing its conserved closing phenylalanine or tryptophan, this is likely a read error. V is TRBV7-2 and J is TRBJ2-1; TRBD1 matches 7 bases. CDR3 size: 13 residues. From germline, CDR1 is SGHTA and CDR2 FQGNSA. Trimming cost V 5 bases and J 9 bases; bases outside gene matches: 7. In nucleotides, the CDR3 is TGTGCCAGCAGCACTCGGTGGGACAGTGAGCAGTTCCTC. Its translation: CASSTRWDSEQFL.

This chain joins TRBV29-1 and TRBJ2-1; TRBD2 might be the D (5 bases). Germline loops: CDR1 SQVTM, CDR2 ANQGSEA. The length of the CDR3 is 11 residues. V was trimmed by 3 bases and J by 10 bases, leaving 10 bases between them. In DNA, the CDR3 is TGCAGCGTTGACGGGAAATACGAGCAGTTCTTC. Translation: CSVDGKYEQFF.

The V gene is TRBV9, the J gene TRBJ2-7; D unresolved. TRBJ2-1 matches the DNA end more closely, so the J call is doubtful. CDR1 is SGDLS, CDR2 YYNGEE, per germline. The CDR3 has 13 residues. The CDR3 sequence is CASSCGSRNEQFF. The CDR3 bases are TGTGCCAGTTCATGTGGCAGTCGCAATGAGCAGTTCTTC.

Notes on this clonotype: A junction boundary mismatches the germline segment, possibly from a read error. The chain couples TRBV7-2 to TRBJ2-2; D unresolved. Germline assignment: CDR1 SGHTA and CDR2 FQGNSA. The CDR3 consists of 15 residues. CDR3 protein: CASSRRGPLTYEQFF. The CDR3 DNA reads as TGTGCCAGCAGCAGGCGTGGACCACTCACCTACGAGCAGTTTTTT.

The rearrangement links TRBV7-2 to TRBJ2-7, with D unclear. This CDR3 contains 15 residues. Trimming took off 5 bases at V and 13 bases at J, with 27 bases between the two ends. CDR1 is SGHTA and CDR2 is FQGNSA in the germline V gene. The CDR3 region is CASSKAGSHEKQYYF. For the CDR3, the DNA is TGTGCCAGCAGCAAGGCAGGAAGTCATGAAAAACAGTATTACTTC.

The chain has TRBV20-1 and TRBJ1-5; D is perhaps TRBD1 (5 bases). The CDR3 is made up of 16 amino acids. Trimming left V 6 bases short and J 0 bases short, with 18 bases between. CDR1 and CDR2 from the germline V gene are DFQATT and SNEGSKA (reference sequence). The chain's CDR3 is CSAGTRAGDSNQPQHF. The CDR3 DNA reads as TGCAGTGCCGGGACTCGGGCCGGCGATAGCAATCAGCCCCAGCATTTT.

This chain uses TRBV12-3 or TRBV12-4 with TRBJ1-1; the D is unclear. CDR3 size: 13 residues. V shed 5 bases and J shed 8 bases, with 15 bases lying between them. CDR3 nucleotides: TGTGCCAGCAGTCGAGTCCTAGAGGCCGAAGCTTTCTTT. Amino acid sequence: CASSRVLEAEAFF.